This TCR beta chain appears in the sequencing data of a study of TIL therapy for anti-PD-1-resistant metastatic lung cancer. CDR1 SGHRS and CDR2 YFSETQ come from the germline V gene. The CDR3 is 14 residues long. Trimming removed 10 bases from V and 3 bases from J; junction bases left unmatched: 12. The libraries were made with immunoSEQ v3. Libraries were sequenced to 2.2 million or so read pairs (survey) or about 5-6 million (deep). This table comes from immunoSEQ multiplex PCR, and its TCRdb copy is limited to in-frame clones, with some not included. This sample has some 15,000 clones, with around 86% found just once. Time point specified: pre-treatment sample, taken before nivolumab and TIL therapy.

The J gene is TRBJ2-7, the V gene TRBV5-1, with 8 bases matching TRBD2. The material was blood, obtained at baseline. The receptor comes from a person aged 25 to 85 with non-small cell lung cancer. CDR3 nucleotide sequence: TGCGCCCGCCGCGCCGGGGGGGGCGTCTACGAGCAGTACTTC. It yields the protein CARRAGGGVYEQYF.